Sequencing of this T cell receptor beta chain was carried out in a study of T cells in Graves' hyperthyroidism and ophthalmopathy (dated by TCRdb to 2018 to 2020). Background for the entire study: Peripheral blood was sampled at the time of initial diagnosis, prior to any treatment. The 75 to 100 discovery patients were randomly split 7:3 into training and test sets. After blood sampling, hyperthyroidism patients were treated with methimazole at a starting dose of 30 mg daily, and ophthalmopathy patients were treated with high-dose intravenous methylprednisolone. According to the paper, TCR Vbeta CDR3 sequencing was carried out on 135 peripheral blood samples, which came from under 50 ophthalmopathy, approximately 78 hyperthyroidism and roughly 17 progressor patients. An independent validation cohort of some 18 hyperthyroidism patients and about 16 patients who later progressed to ophthalmopathy tested prospective prediction of ophthalmopathy. In addition, the study compared T-cell repertoires in thyroid tissue and in blood from a handful of Graves' hyperthyroidism patients. To identify TCR V-J signatures that set the groups apart, the researchers used a discovery cohort of 100 patients, made up of around 40 with Graves' ophthalmopathy and 57 with stable Graves' hyperthyroidism. Results and caveats for the whole study, not just this receptor: A 13 V-J signature model separated ophthalmopathy from stable hyperthyroidism, with about 88% sensitivity and roughly 81% specificity in cross-validation and 80%/75% in testing. During validation, the model predicted progression to ophthalmopathy a median of approximately 7 months ahead of onset, with more than 55% sensitivity and 72.22% specificity. Sample size was not statistically predetermined, and investigators were not blinded to group allocation. Most expanded thyroid clonotypes (frequency above 0.001) were also detected in blood, a finding suggesting that blood repertoires may reflect thyroid immune responses.

This clonotype was observed at least ten times. The antigen it recognizes is unknown. No clone much larger than this one lies a single base away; base qualities are absent. Amplification of TCR beta CDR3 regions was carried out from RNA transcripts. The TCR CDR3 was subjected to a first round of RT-PCR using the HTBI primer set and the Qiagen OneStep RT-PCR kit. A second multiplex PCR round built the libraries, followed by size selection and purification. Libraries were sequenced paired-end with 100 bp reads on an Illumina HiSeq2000. As for how the authors treated the data: SOAPnuke was used to process the raw data, with reads discarded if the reads contained adapters or uncalled bases, had a mean Phred below 15, or lacked an exact constant-primer or identifier match. High-quality paired reads were merged using COPE v1.2.5, and each unique nucleotide sequence was defined as a clonotype. MiTCR v1.1 was used to align clonotypes to the IMGT TRBV, TRBD and TRBJ reference segments. Only V-J combinations with frequency above 0.0001, covering 99.2% of repertoires, were analysed. The TCS score was defined as F50 (clonal expansion) divided by E x V (chaos), with BLOSUM62-based TCRdist calculated between CDR3 peptides within each V-J. Welch's t-statistics and random forest reduced roughly 500 V-J features to some 14, which were used in a naive Bayes classifier (R e1071). TCRdb reanalyzed the raw reads on its own, using fastp at Q25 for trimming and MiXCR for clone calling, and kept in-frame beta chains. When rows share a CDR3 protein, they turn into one entry using the most common DNA and genes. The V and J calls shown here were made by TCRdb, not taken from the authors' results. The sample table contains about 180,000 distinct CDR3 sequences; only one count was recorded for roughly 9.4% of them. Roughly 23% of the sample is taken by the ten largest.

Spanning cysteine to phenylalanine, the CDR3 consists of 16 amino acids. Of the read, only the CDR3 DNA is kept; its 48 bases are in frame from base 1. Trimming costs V 1 base and J 1 base, and their ends lie 13 bases apart. The germline V gene (reference sequence) sets CDR1 to LGHDT and CDR2 to YNNKEL. Hyperthyroidism patients were aged 18 to 65 years and newly diagnosed, with disease duration of less than 2 months. Exclusion was applied to patients with uncontrolled infections, other autoimmune diseases, pregnancy or lactation. Diagnoses were based on clinical symptoms, serum thyroxine and TRAb, thyroid ultrasound and orbital computed tomography. Blood from progressor patients was drawn when they were first diagnosed with hyperthyroidism, before any ophthalmopathy symptoms appeared. PBMCs were separated from 10 ml of fresh peripheral blood using Ficoll-Paque density gradient centrifugation. Progressor patients were initially diagnosed with Graves' hyperthyroidism and developed ophthalmopathy during follow-up. Total RNA was extracted using Trizol reagent, and RNA quality was assessed on an Agilent 2100 Bioanalyzer.

The V and J segments used are TRBV3-1 and TRBJ1-1; the D gene is perhaps TRBD1, on 6 matching bases. The specimen was blood. This clonotype was obtained from a woman under 30 with Graves' hyperthyroidism that later progressed to Graves' ophthalmopathy. The DNA sequence reads TGTGCCAGCAGCCAAGCTTTCAGGACAGCGAACACTGAAGCTTTCTTT. The resulting protein is CASSQAFRTANTEAFF.